The sequence of this TCR beta chain was determined in a study of blood T cell repertoires in COVID-19. As for the study in general: Samples representing acute and convalescent COVID-19 were sourced from the United States, Italy and Spain.

Sequencing used immunoSEQ multiplex PCR; TCRdb keeps in-frame clones, though not all of them. The sample records about 410,000 clones, roughly 90% being singletons. V gave up 2 bases and J gave up 6 bases, with 14 bases separating them. The CDR3 covers 14 residues. The germline gives CDR1 SGHRS, CDR2 YFSETQ. Followed over time, Seattle patients had been enrolled while infection was active. Sequencing input: peripheral blood. The V gene is TRBV5-1, the J gene TRBJ2-5; D remains ambiguous. The source of this sequence is a middle-aged woman with COVID-19, enrolled during active disease. CDR3: CASSFTVLEKTQYF. The CDR3 coding sequence is TGCGCCAGCAGCTTCACAGTCCTTGAGAAGACCCAGTACTTC.